One T cell receptor (beta chain) is described in this entry. In this sample, this clonotype turned up a few times. The antigen it recognizes is unknown. No much larger clone is present one base from it, and per-base qualities are unavailable. This sample was included in a study of response to subunit inactivated influenza vaccine (dated by TCRdb to the late 2010s). Background on the whole study: Deep quantitative T cell receptor repertoire profiling was used in the study to track responses to a trivalent subunit inactivated influenza vaccine. The investigation overall reported the following: The authors proposed that each seasonal influenza vaccination may bring in only a limited number of new T cells.

The library came from RT-PCR. The data were produced on an Illumina HiSeq 2500. Clones were called with MiXCR by TCRdb after fastp trimmed the public reads at Q25, and only in-frame beta chains were retained. All rows with the same CDR3 protein become a single entry with the most common DNA and genes. In all, the sample holds around 180,000 distinct CDR3 sequences, and roughly 8.7% of those were seen once. Together, the top ten hold approximately 11% of the sample. Including cysteine and phenylalanine, the CDR3 has 15 amino acids. Only the CDR3 DNA stays, 45 bases, in frame from base 1. At the junction V is shortened by 4 bases and J by 3 bases, with 15 bases in between. CDR1 and CDR2 were assigned from the germline V gene as SGHAT and FQNNGV.

The sample in question was non-naive T cells sorted from PBMCs, obtained on the day of vaccination. The label giving this sample's cell subset or site can be read as: memory T cell fraction. The chain was built from TRBV11-2 and TRBJ2-5, with a weak D call of TRBD2 (5 bases match). The sequence derives from a man aged 50 or older who received an inactivated influenza vaccine. Donor details come from another sample of the same person, matched by shared clones. DNA sequence: TGTGCCAGCAGCTCATTGGCGGGCAGTAAAGAGACCCAGTACTTC. This translates into CASSSLAGSKETQYF. Joined to the reference TRBV11-2 and TRBJ2-5 proteins, this CDR3 gives the full variable domain: EAGVAQSPRYKIIEKRQSVAFWCNPISGHATLYWYQQILGQGPKLLIQFQNNGVVDDSQLPKDRFSAERLKGVDSTLKIQPAKLEDSAVYLCASSSLAGSKETQYFGPGTRLLVL.